Presented here are 13 T cell receptor beta chains from one specimen sequenced in a study of T cells in Graves' hyperthyroidism and ophthalmopathy. RNA transcripts served as the template for amplifying TCR beta CDR3 regions. A set of HTBI primers served as the primers for a first-round RT-PCR of the TCR CDR3. MiXCR, applied by TCRdb to the multiplex PCR reads, yields one record per CDR3 protein. The profile covers under 250,000 distinct CDR3 sequences, with roughly a sixth appearing a single time and 53% taken by the ten largest. Specimen: blood. Source of these receptors: a woman aged 50 to 60 with Graves' hyperthyroidism.

This clonotype was counted a few times. This chain connects TRBV6-1 to TRBJ1-2, with D hard to call. The V gene lost 5 bases and the J gene lost 3 bases, with 4 bases spanning the gap. Germline V gives CDR1 MNHNS, CDR2 SASEGT. The CDR3 sequence is 11 residues long. CDR3 amino acids: CASSSDYGYTF. The CDR3 nucleotides are TGTGCCAGCAGTTCCGACTATGGCTACACCTTC.

This clonotype was seen at least ten times. The J gene is TRBJ1-6, the V gene TRBV20-1; D may be TRBD1 (5 bases). Trimming cost V 5 bases and J 7 bases, with 15 bases left between them. The CDR3 consists of 14 residues. Germline CDR1 and CDR2: DFQATT and SNEGSKA (reference sequence). The CDR3 sequence is CSASRRRANSPLHF. Written as DNA, the CDR3 is TGCAGTGCTTCCAGACGCAGGGCGAATTCACCCCTCCACTTT.

The chain uses TRBV6-1 and TRBJ1-3; a possible D gene is TRBD1 (5 bases). V dropped 3 bases and J dropped 2 bases, with 11 bases sitting between them. Germline V lookup: CDR1 MNHNS, CDR2 SASEGT. The CDR3 is 15 amino acids. The DNA for the CDR3 is TGTGCCAGCAGTGATTTACAGGAGCCTGGAAACACCATATATTTT. Its protein product is CASSDLQEPGNTIYF.

This clonotype was found many times. The genes are TRBV12-3 or TRBV12-4 and TRBJ1-5; TRBD1 is a possible D gene (6 bases). V shed 5 bases and J shed 3 bases, with 11 bases lying between them. The CDR3 runs to 14 residues. This CDR3 reads CASSLGQSNQPQHF. CDR3 coding DNA: TGTGCCAGCAGTCTTGGACAGTCCAATCAGCCCCAGCATTTT.

This clonotype was seen ten or more times. This rearrangement joins TRBV29-1 to TRBJ2-1, with 9 bases aligning to TRBD2. Unmatched junction bases numbered 5, after V lost 6 bases and J lost 5 bases. CDR1 and CDR2 from the germline V gene are SQVTM and ANQGSEA. The CDR3 extends over 13 amino acids. As DNA, the CDR3 is TGCAGCGTCACCGCGGGAGGGAACAATGAGCAGTTCTTC. Its translation: CSVTAGGNNEQFF.

Ten or more counts support this clonotype. The genes are TRBV12-3 or TRBV12-4 and TRBJ2-1, with 9 bases that match TRBD2. This CDR3 has 15 amino acids. V shed 5 bases, J shed 4 bases, and the junction held 6 bases outside the gene matches. The CDR3 region is CASSEAGGRYNEQFF. The DNA of the CDR3 is TGTGCCAGCAGTGAAGCGGGAGGTCGATACAATGAGCAGTTCTTC.

This clonotype was detected ten times or more. The chain joins TRBV6-2 or TRBV6-3 to TRBJ2-5; no reliable D call. Germline values: CDR1 MNHEY, CDR2 SVGEGT. The length of the CDR3 is 15 residues. V was shortened by 2 bases and J by 2 bases, with 12 bases between the two germline ends. The DNA of the CDR3 is TGTGCCAGCAGTTACACCCGGCTATCTCAAGAGACCCAGTACTTC. This sequence encodes CASSYTRLSQETQYF.

This chain connects TRBV27 to TRBJ2-2, with D perhaps TRBD2 (5 bases). The CDR3 is 14 amino acids. Trimming took 3 bases from V and 5 from J, leaving 10 bases between them. The germline CDR1 and CDR2 sequences are MNHEY and SMNVEV (reference sequence). CDR3 protein: CASSFEGSTGELFF. In DNA, the CDR3 is TGTGCCAGCAGTTTCGAGGGATCGACCGGGGAGCTGTTTTTT.

The V call is TRBV6-5, the J call TRBJ1-1; 7 nucleotides agree with TRBD1. With V trimmed by 4 bases and J by 1 base, 6 bases remained unmatched. The CDR3 runs 15 residues. The germline CDR1 and CDR2 sequences are MNHEY and SVGAGI. The CDR3 here is CASSFAGTENTEAFF. CDR3 sequence (DNA): TGTGCCAGCAGTTTTGCCGGGACAGAGAACACTGAAGCTTTCTTT.

V usage is TRBV12-3 or TRBV12-4 and J usage is TRBJ2-7, with D hard to call. V shed 6 bases and J shed 1 base, with 10 bases lying between them. The CDR3 has 13 residues. CDR3 sequence: CASSSDGSYEQYF. In nucleotides, the CDR3 is TGTGCCAGCAGCTCGGACGGTTCCTACGAGCAGTACTTC.

This clonotype was detected ten times or more. This chain joins TRBV28 and TRBJ2-3; no definite D call. Germline-derived CDR1 and CDR2 are MDHEN and SYDVKM. Deletions cut 4 bases from V and 0 bases from J, with 11 bases between. The CDR3 sequence is 15 residues long. CDR3 protein: CASSSHAVSTDTQYF. The CDR3 coding sequence is TGTGCCAGCAGTTCCCATGCTGTCAGCACAGATACGCAGTATTTT.

This clonotype was seen repeatedly, ten times or more. The chain uses TRBV28 and TRBJ2-2; TRBD1 matches 8 bases. The trim removed 2 bases at V and 7 bases at J, leaving 9 bases unmatched. Germline lookup yields CDR1 MDHEN and CDR2 SYDVKM. The CDR3 sequence is 16 residues long. The CDR3 region has the DNA TGTGCCAGCAGTTTACGCCGGACAGGGTTCGGCGGGGAGCTGTTTTTT. Translation: CASSLRRTGFGGELFF.

This clonotype was seen just once. The CDR3 coding sequence is TGTGCCAGCAGTACTAACAGGGCTTCCCCAGATACGCAGTATTTT. Its protein product is CASSTNRASPDTQYF. This chain joins TRBV11-2 and TRBJ2-3; the D gene is possibly TRBD1 (6 bases). Trimming took 6 bases from V and 4 from J, leaving 17 bases between them. CDR1 is SGHAT and CDR2 is FQNNGV in the germline V gene. CDR3 size: 15 residues.